This T cell receptor (beta chain) was sequenced for a study of patients and donors after allogeneic stem cell transplantation. This clonotype was observed a handful of times. V shed 0 bases and J 4 bases; nucleotides not matched to a gene: 2. CDR1 is SGHRS and CDR2 is YFSETQ in the germline V gene. CDR3 length: 15 residues. In TCRdb, the RT-PCR reads were re-called with MiXCR into one record per CDR3 protein. The sample records more than 850,000 distinct CDR3 sequences, approximately 19% being singletons. The chain combines TRBV5-1 with TRBJ2-1; 9 bases line up with TRBD1. The TCR sequence derives from a human donor who was either an allogeneic HSCT recipient or a stem cell or donor lymphocyte infusion donor (not recorded which). It is not recorded whose cells these are; they may come from a transplant donor. Sequenced: blood, either unsorted or a sorted T cell fraction (not recorded which). For the CDR3, the DNA is TGCGCCAGCAGCTTGGACAGGGGGCTTTACAATGAGCAGTTCTTC. This encodes CASSLDRGLYNEQFF.